This TCR beta chain is from a study of blood T cell repertoires in COVID-19 (dated by TCRdb to the early 2020s). General notes on the study: Collaborator samples came from the United States, Italy and Spain and covered acute and convalescent phases of COVID-19. The material from the prospective study consisted of cDNA or gDNA derived from T cells, B-cell-depleted T cells, or PBMCs. Deeply sampled blood TCRbeta repertoires from subjects exposed to, actively infected with, or recovered from COVID-19 were included in the dataset. The repertoires were released in a freely available public database intended as a resource for research on the immune response to SARS-CoV-2. Samples were obtained from the ongoing ImmuneRACE study (first 160 participants) and from some 1,300 subjects provided by 6 global collaborators. Nearly every sample came with metadata listing a de-identified subject ID, COVID-19 status, age in years and sex. Where HLA class I and class II types were available, the types were taken from metadata supplied by the sample provider, not from assay-based typing.

Inclusive of the bounding cysteine and phenylalanine, the CDR3 is 14 residues long. Only the CDR3 part of the read is kept: 42 bases, read in frame from the first base. Cut back by 3 bases and 0 bases, the V and J ends lie 6 bases apart. Via the germline V gene, CDR1 is SGHTA and CDR2 FQGNSA. TCRbeta CDR3 regions were amplified from genomic DNA by means of the immunoSEQ Assay, a bias-controlled multiplex PCR. As for how the authors treated the data: The number of nucleated cells in each sample was estimated by amplification of reference gene primers within the assay. Sequence reads were collapsed and filtered to measure the absolute abundance of every unique TCRbeta CDR3 rearrangement. Productive Simpson clonality was computed per sample as the square root of Simpson's diversity index over productive rearrangements. TCRdb took over this immuneACCESS table, retaining in-frame rearrangements with V and J assigned. Such tables are incomplete; in checked studies, under half of the missing clones stem from an unresolved V gene, and the remainder is unexplained. Clone size and the V and J calls come from that table; the DNA yielded D and trimming. In this sample the table shows 50,000 to 75,000 clones, 85% to 90% of which occur a single time. The biggest ten clones account for roughly 1.4% of the sample.

What the research found in general, with its limitations: Clinical and demographic metadata were provided uncurated, with the amount varying by source and participant.

This clone was picked up one time. Its antigen is still unknown. Base-call qualities are not available, and no considerably larger clone is one nucleotide away. Collaborating institutions collected whole blood in K2EDTA tubes following their own protocols. Collaborator samples were shipped for TCRbeta analysis as frozen whole blood, isolated PBMCs, or DNA extracted from either sample type. This receptor was identified in a man aged 55 to 69 with acute or convalescent COVID-19. In this chain, TRBV7-2 is recombined with TRBJ1-5; too little of a D gene remains to name it. Sequencing was done on a sample of peripheral blood. The nucleotide sequence is given as TGTGCCAGCAGCTTCTTCGGTAGCAATCAGCCCCAGCATTTT. This encodes CASSFFGSNQPQHF.